This record looks at one TCR beta chain sequence and its context. These data belong to a study of blood T cell repertoires in COVID-19. Whole-study context: The cDNA or gDNA used as material had been derived from T cells, B-cell-depleted T cells, or PBMCs.

Original handling: Amplification from reference gene primers served as the basis for estimated nucleated cell counts. Sequencing used immunoSEQ multiplex PCR; TCRdb keeps in-frame clones, though not all of them. That table gives V, J and clone size, and the DNA gave D and trimming. The sample shows 200,000 to 250,000 clones, around nine tenths of them seen only once. The cohort comprised adults aged 18 to 89 years residing in 20 to 30 US areas. This CDR3 region has 14 residues. Deletions cut 4 bases from V and 7 bases from J, with 13 bases between. Looked up from germline, CDR1 is MNHEY and CDR2 is SVGAGI.

J is TRBJ2-2 and V is TRBV6-5; weak D call: TRBD1 (5 bases). The sequence derives from a man aged 25-45 years who had recovered from COVID-19. Sequenced material: PBMCs or T cells enriched from blood (not recorded which). CDR3 region: CASSSGQLIGELFF. The CDR3 DNA is TGTGCCAGCAGTTCAGGGCAGTTGATCGGGGAGCTGTTTTTT.